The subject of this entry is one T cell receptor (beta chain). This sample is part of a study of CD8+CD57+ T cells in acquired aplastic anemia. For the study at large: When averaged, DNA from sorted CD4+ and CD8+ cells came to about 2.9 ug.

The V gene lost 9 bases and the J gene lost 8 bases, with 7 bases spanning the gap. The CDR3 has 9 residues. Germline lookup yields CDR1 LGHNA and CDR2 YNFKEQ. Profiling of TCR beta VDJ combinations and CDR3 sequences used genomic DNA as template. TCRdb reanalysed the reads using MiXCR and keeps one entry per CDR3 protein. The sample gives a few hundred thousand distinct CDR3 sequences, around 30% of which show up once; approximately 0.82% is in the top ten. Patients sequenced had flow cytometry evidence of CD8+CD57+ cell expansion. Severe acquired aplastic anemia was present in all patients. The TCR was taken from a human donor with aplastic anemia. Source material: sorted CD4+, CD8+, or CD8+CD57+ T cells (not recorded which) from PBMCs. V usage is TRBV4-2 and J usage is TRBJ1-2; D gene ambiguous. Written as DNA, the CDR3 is TGTGCCAGTCAGCAGGGCTACACCTTC. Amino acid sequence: CASQQGYTF.